The 9 T cell receptor beta chains reported below all come from one sample, sequenced in a study of T-cell memory formation after mild COVID-19. TCRdb recomputed calls from the 5' RACE reads with MiXCR, one row per CDR3 protein. The sample shows fewer than 400,000 distinct CDR3 sequences, 15% to 20% of them seen only once. The sequenced sample was PBMCs or a T cell subset sorted from them (not recorded which). The receptors shown here come from a man aged 18 to 30 who had mild COVID-19 (a few samples of this study predate the infection). Cell type and time point are not known.

The rearrangement joins TRBV6-6 to TRBJ2-7; 7 bases are shared with TRBD1. From germline, CDR1 is MNHNY and CDR2 SVGAGI (reference sequence). The CDR3 has 12 residues. The J segment lost 4 bases and the V segment lost 4 bases, leaving 1 base of the junction unmatched. CDR3 in amino acids: CASSSRGYEQYV. The CDR3 coding sequence is TGTGCCAGCAGTTCCAGGGGGTACGAGCAGTACGTC.

This clonotype was observed a handful of times. This sequence joins TRBV6-4 and TRBJ1-6, with 9 positions matching TRBD1. The CDR3 has 14 amino acids. V lost 6 bases and J lost 5; bases outside the gene matches: 2. Looked up from germline, CDR1 is MRHNA and CDR2 is SNTAGT. The CDR3: CASSRQGDNSPLHF. The CDR3, as DNA: TGTGCCAGCAGCCGACAGGGGGATAATTCACCCCTCCACTTT.

The chain is built from TRBV9 and TRBJ1-2; 7 bases are a match to TRBD1. CDR1 is SGDLS, CDR2 YYNGEE, per germline. The CDR3 has 15 residues. J lost 5 bases, V lost 0 bases, and 7 bases had no gene match. CDR3: CASSVGGLGQYGYTF. The CDR3 bases are TGTGCCAGCAGCGTAGGCGGTTTGGGACAGTATGGCTACACCTTC.

The rearrangement links TRBV5-1 to TRBJ1-2; D gene uncertain. Germline V gene sequence: CDR1 SGHRS, CDR2 YFSETQ. V lost 3 bases to trimming and J lost 4 bases, with 10 bases between them. The CDR3 runs to 13 residues. In DNA, the CDR3 is TGCGCCAGCAGCTCCGAGGAGGTCTATGGCTACACCTTC. This translates into CASSSEEVYGYTF.

The chain recombines TRBV20-1 with TRBJ2-1; tentatively, D is TRBD1 or TRBD2 (6 bases each). CDR1 and CDR2 (germline): DFQATT, SNEGSKA (reference sequence). This CDR3 comprises 15 residues. Trimming cost V 4 bases and J 0 bases, with 13 bases left between them. The DNA for the CDR3 is TGCAGTGCTACCGGGGGCCTCAGCTCCTACAATGAGCAGTTCTTC. Translation: CSATGGLSSYNEQFF.

This clonotype has just a few counts. This chain connects TRBV30 to TRBJ2-7; a possible D gene is TRBD1 (5 bases). This CDR3 is built from 12 residues. Germline lookup yields CDR1 GTSNPN and CDR2 SVGIG (reference sequence). The germline V and J ends were trimmed by 0 bases and 5 bases, with 8 bases remaining between them. The CDR3 sequence: CAWSVVGDEQYF. In DNA form, the CDR3 reads TGTGCCTGGAGTGTGGTAGGGGACGAGCAGTACTTC.

This chain uses TRBV6-5 with TRBJ2-3; D ambiguous. V dropped 1 base and J dropped 2 bases, with 7 bases sitting between them. The V gene's germline CDR1 is MNHEY and CDR2 SVGAGI. CDR3 size: 14 residues. CDR3 in amino acids: CASSYWGNTDTQYF. The CDR3 coding sequence is TGTGCCAGCAGTTACTGGGGTAACACAGATACGCAGTATTTT.

The chain couples TRBV4-1 to TRBJ2-1, with 7 bases that match TRBD2. The CDR3 consists of 16 residues. V was pared by 5 bases and J by 9 bases, with 16 bases of the junction left unmatched. Germline values: CDR1 MGHRA, CDR2 YSYEKL. The CDR3 nucleotides read TGCGCCAGCAGCATCCCCGCGGGGACTACCATCCGTGAGCAGTTCTTC. Its protein product is CASSIPAGTTIREQFF.

This clonotype was seen more than once but under ten times. This chain joins TRBV7-2 and TRBJ2-7, with 9 nucleotides matching TRBD2. V lost 4 bases to trimming and J lost 6 bases; unmatched junction nucleotides: 7. The CDR3 consists of 14 residues. Germline-derived CDR1 and CDR2 are SGHTA and FQGNSA. For the CDR3, the DNA is TGTGCCAGCAGCTGGGGACTAGCCAGTACCGAGCAGTACTTC. Translating it yields CASSWGLASTEQYF.